The text below deals with one T cell receptor beta chain. No antigen is known for it. These data are taken from a study of cytomegalovirus exposure and HLA in healthy donors. The PCR contained 60 Vbeta and 13 Jbeta primers. The repertoire was sequenced with immunoSEQ multiplex PCR; TCRdb's copy has only in-frame clones and lacks some. This sample has more than 85,000 clones; roughly three quarters occur once, and the top ten carry roughly 8%. Study-level findings and limits: On later analysis, the bulk of CMV-associated TCR beta chains appeared to be HLA-restricted. TCR beta sequences reportedly predicted the HLA-A and HLA-B alleles of most subjects accurately. Sequencing had likely introduced a cluster of highly shared sequence variants as an artifact.

The CDR3 has 13 residues. V lost 5 bases and J lost 7; bases outside the gene matches: 4. The germline V gene has CDR1 SEHNR and CDR2 FQNEAQ (reference sequence). This clonotype was obtained from a woman between 50 and 59 years old in good health and CMV-seropositive. Source material: PBMCs. The chain uses TRBV7-9 and TRBJ2-1, with TRBD1 matching over 8 bases. This CDR3 reads CASSPNRGNEQFF. The CDR3 bases are TGTGCCAGCAGCCCGAACAGGGGGAATGAGCAGTTCTTC.